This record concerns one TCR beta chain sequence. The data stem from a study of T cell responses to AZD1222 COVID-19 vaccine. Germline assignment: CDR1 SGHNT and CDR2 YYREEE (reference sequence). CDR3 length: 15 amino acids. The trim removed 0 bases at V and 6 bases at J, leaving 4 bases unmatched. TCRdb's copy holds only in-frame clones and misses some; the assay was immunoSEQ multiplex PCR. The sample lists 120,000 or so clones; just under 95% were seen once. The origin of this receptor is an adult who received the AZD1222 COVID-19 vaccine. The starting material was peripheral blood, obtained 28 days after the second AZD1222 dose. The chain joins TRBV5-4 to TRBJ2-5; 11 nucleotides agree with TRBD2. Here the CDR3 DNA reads TGTGCCAGCAGCTTGGATAGCGGGGGGGGTAAGACCCAGTACTTC. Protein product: CASSLDSGGGKTQYF.